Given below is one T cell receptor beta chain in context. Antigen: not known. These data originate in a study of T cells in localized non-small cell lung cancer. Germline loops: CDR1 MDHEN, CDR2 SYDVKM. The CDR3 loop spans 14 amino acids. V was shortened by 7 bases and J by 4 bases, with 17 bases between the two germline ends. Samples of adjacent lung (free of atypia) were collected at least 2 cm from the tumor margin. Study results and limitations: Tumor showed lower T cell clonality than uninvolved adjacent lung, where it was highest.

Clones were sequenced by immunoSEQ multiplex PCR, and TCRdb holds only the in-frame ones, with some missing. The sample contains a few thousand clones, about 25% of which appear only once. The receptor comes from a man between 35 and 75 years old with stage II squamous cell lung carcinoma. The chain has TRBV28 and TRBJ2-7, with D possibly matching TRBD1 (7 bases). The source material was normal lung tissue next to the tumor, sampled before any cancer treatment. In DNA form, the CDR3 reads TGTGCCAGCACCCCCCTGGCAGGGGGGTACGAGCAGTACTTC. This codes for CASTPLAGGYEQYF. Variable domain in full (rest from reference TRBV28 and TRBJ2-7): DVKVTQSSRYLVKRTGEKVFLECVQDMDHENMFWYRQDPGLGLRLIYFSYDVKMKEKGDIPEGYSVSREKKERFSLILESASTNQTSMYLCASTPLAGGYEQYFGPGTRLTVT.